This record covers a single TCR beta chain. Its cognate antigen is unknown. These data come from a study of shared clonotypes between healthy human individuals. Study-level findings and limits: Approximately 5.3% was the fraction of naive CD4 clonotypes found shared across several donors. Against clonotypes common to all four donors, non-shared ones had lower generation probabilities.

The CDR3 totals 15 residues. The trim removed 7 bases at V and 3 bases at J, leaving 6 bases unmatched. Germline V gene lookup returns CDR1 MDHEN and CDR2 SYDVKM. Sequencing used immunoSEQ multiplex PCR; TCRdb keeps in-frame clones, though not all of them. There are 2 million to 2.5 million clones in the sample; over 85% occur only once, and roughly 0.36% lies in the top ten. Those who donated, Caucasian adults without exception, all lived in Nashville, Tennessee. This chain links TRBV28 with TRBJ2-6; TRBD1 matches 7 bases. The clonotype originates from a man aged 18-30 years in good health. Some clones in this sample may be carry-over from other donors' samples. The sequencing sample was made of naive CD4+ T cells from PBMCs. Noted subset: CD45RA+ positively selected. In nucleotides, the CDR3 is TGTGCCAGCAACCCTAGGGGGCTTGGGGCCAACGTCCTGACTTTC. Encoded protein: CASNPRGLGANVLTF.